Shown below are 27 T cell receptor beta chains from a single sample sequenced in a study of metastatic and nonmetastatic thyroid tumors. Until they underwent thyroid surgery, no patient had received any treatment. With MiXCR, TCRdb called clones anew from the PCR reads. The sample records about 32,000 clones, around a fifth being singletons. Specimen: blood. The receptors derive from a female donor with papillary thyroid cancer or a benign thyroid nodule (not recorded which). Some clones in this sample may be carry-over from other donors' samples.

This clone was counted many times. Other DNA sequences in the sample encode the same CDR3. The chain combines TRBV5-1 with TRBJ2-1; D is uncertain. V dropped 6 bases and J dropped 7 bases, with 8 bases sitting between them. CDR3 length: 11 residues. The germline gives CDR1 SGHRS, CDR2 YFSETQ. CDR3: CASIGDNEQFF. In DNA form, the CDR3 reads TGCGCCAGCATCGGAGATAATGAGCAGTTCTTC.

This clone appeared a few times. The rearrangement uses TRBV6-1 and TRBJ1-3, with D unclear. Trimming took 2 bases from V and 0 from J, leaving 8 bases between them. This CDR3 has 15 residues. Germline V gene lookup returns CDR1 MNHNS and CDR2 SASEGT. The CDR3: CASSEFPYSGNTIYF. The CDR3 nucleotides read TGTGCCAGCAGTGAATTTCCGTACTCTGGAAACACCATATATTTT.

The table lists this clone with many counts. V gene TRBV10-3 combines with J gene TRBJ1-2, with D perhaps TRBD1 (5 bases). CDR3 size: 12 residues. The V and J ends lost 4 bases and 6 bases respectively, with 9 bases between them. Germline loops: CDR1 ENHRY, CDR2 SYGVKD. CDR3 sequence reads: CAISGTTDGYTF. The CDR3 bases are TGTGCCATCAGTGGGACGACAGATGGCTACACCTTC.

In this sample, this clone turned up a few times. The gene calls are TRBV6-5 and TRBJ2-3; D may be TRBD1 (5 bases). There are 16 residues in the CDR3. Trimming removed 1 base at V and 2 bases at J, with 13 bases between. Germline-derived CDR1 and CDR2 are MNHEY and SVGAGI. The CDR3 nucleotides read TGTGCCAGCAGTTACTTAGGGGCGAGATACACAGATACGCAGTATTTT. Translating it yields CASSYLGARYTDTQYF.

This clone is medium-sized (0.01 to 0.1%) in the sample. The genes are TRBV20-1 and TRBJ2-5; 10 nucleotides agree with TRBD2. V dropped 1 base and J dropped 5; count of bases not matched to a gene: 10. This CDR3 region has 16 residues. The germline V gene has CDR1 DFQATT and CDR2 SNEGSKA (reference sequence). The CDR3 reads CSARGELAGGWETQYF. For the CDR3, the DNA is TGCAGTGCTAGAGGGGAATTAGCGGGAGGATGGGAGACCCAGTACTTC.

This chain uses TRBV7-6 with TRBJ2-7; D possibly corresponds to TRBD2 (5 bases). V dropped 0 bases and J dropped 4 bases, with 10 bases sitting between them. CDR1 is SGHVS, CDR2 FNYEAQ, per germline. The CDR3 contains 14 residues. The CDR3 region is CASSLAGERYEQYF. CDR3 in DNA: TGTGCCAGCAGCTTAGCGGGAGAACGGTACGAGCAGTACTTC.

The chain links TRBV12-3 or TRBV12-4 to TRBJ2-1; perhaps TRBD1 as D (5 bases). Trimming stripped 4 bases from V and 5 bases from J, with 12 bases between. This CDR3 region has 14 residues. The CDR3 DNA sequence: TGTGCCAGCAGTTCCTCAGGGATCCACAATGAGCAGTTCTTC. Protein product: CASSSSGIHNEQFF.

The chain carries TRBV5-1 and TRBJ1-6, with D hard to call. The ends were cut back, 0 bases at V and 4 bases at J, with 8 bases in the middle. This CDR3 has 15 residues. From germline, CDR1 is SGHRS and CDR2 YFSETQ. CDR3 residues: CASSLGLTYNSPLHF. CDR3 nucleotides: TGCGCCAGCAGCTTGGGACTGACTTATAATTCACCCCTCCACTTT.

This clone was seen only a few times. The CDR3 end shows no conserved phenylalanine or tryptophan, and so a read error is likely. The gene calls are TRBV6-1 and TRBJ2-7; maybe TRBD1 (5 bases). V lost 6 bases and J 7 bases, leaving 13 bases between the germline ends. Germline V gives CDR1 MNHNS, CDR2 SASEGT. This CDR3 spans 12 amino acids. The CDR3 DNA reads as TGTGCCAGCAGCCTTTTTGCAGGGGAGCAGTACCTC. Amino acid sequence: CASSLFAGEQYL.

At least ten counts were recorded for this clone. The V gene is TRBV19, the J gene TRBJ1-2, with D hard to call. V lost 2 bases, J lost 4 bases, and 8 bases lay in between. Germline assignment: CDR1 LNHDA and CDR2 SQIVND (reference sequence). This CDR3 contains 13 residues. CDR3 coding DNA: TGTGCCAGTAGTATAAAAGGACTCTATGGCTACACCTTC. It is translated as CASSIKGLYGYTF.

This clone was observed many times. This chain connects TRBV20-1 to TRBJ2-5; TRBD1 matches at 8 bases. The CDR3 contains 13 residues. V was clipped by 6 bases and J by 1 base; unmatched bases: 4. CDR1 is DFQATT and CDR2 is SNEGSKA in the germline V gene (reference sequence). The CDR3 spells CSAGTGSQETQYF. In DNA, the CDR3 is TGCAGTGCCGGGACAGGATCCCAAGAGACCCAGTACTTC.

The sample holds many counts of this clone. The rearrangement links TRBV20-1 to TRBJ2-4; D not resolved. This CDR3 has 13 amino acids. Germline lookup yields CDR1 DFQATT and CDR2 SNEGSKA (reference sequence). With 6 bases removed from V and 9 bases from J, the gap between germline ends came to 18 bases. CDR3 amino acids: CSAEIGAEAIQYF. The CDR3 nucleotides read TGCAGTGCCGAAATCGGTGCAGAAGCCATTCAGTACTTC.

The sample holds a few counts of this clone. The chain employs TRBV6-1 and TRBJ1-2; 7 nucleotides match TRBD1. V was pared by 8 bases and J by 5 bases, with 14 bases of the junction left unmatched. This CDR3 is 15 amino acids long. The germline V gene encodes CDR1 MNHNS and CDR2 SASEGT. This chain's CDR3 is CASRPATGEEYGYTF. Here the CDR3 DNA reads TGTGCCAGCCGGCCGGCCACAGGGGAGGAATATGGCTACACCTTC.

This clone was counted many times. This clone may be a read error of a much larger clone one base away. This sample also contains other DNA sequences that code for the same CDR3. This CDR3 reads CASSMDITGTGELFF. DNA of the CDR3: TGCGCCAGCAGCATGGACATCACGGGCACCGGGGAGCTGTTTTTT. This chain links TRBV3-1 with TRBJ2-2, with a possible D match to TRBD1 (5 bases). The length of the CDR3 is 15 residues. Germline V gives CDR1 LGHDT, CDR2 YNNKEL (reference sequence).

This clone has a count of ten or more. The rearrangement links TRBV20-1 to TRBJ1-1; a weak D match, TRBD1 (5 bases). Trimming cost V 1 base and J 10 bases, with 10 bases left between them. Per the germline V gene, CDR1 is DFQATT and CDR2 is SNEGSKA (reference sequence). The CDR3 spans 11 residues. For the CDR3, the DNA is TGCAGTGCTAGAGGGGGGGTCGGAGCTTTCTTT. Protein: CSARGGVGAFF.

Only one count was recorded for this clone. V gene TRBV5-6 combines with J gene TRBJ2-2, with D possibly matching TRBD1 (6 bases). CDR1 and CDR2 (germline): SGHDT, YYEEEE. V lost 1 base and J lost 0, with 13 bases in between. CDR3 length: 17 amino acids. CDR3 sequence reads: CASSLFGGEPNTGELFF. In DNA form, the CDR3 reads TGTGCCAGCAGCTTGTTTGGGGGCGAACCGAACACCGGGGAGCTGTTTTTT.

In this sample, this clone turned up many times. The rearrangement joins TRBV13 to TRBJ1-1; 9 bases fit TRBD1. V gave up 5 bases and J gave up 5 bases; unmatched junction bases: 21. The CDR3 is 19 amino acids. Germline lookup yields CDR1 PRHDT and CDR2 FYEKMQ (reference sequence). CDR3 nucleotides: TGTGCCAGCAGCAAACGTGGGACAGGGTATCAAAAAGGGTGGACTGAAGCTTTCTTT. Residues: CASSKRGTGYQKGWTEAFF.

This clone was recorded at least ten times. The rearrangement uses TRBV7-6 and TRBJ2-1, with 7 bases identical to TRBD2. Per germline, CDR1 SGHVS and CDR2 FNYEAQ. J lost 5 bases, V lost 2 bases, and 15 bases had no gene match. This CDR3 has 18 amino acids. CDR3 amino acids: CASSLSSGVRIRDNEQFF. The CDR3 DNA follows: TGTGCCAGCAGCTTATCTAGCGGAGTAAGGATAAGGGACAATGAGCAGTTCTTC.

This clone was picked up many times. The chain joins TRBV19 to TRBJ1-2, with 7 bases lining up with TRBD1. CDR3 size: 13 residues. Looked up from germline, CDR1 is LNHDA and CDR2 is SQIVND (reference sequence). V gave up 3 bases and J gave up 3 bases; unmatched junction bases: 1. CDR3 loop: CASSMGQYYGYTF. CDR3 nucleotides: TGTGCCAGTAGTATGGGACAGTACTATGGCTACACCTTC. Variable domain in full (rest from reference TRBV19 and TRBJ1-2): DGGITQSPKYLFRKEGQNVTLSCEQNLNHDAMYWYRQDPGQGLRLIYYSQIVNDFQKGDIAEGYSVSREKKESFPLTVTSAQKNPTAFYLCASSMGQYYGYTFGSGTRLTVV.

The CDR3 sequence: CSAIRSGTGSYEQYF. Here the CDR3 DNA reads TGCAGTGCTATCCGATCCGGGACAGGCTCCTACGAGCAGTACTTC. The rearrangement joins TRBV20-1 to TRBJ2-7, with TRBD1 matching over 8 bases. CDR1 and CDR2 (germline): DFQATT, SNEGSKA (reference sequence). The ends lost 4 bases at V and 0 bases at J; junction bases unmatched: 8. The CDR3 has 15 residues.

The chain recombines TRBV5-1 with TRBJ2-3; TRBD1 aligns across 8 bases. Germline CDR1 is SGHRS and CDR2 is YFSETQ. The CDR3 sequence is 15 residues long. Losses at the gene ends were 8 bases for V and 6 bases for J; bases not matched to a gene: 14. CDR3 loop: CARQIGQGTRDTQYF. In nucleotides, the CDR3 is TGCGCCAGGCAAATAGGACAGGGTACACGGGATACGCAGTATTTT.

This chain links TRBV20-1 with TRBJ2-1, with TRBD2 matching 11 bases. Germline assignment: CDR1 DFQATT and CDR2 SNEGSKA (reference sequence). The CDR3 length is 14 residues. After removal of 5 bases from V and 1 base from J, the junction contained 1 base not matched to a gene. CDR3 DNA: TGCAGTGCTGTAGCGGGAGGGTCCTACAATGAGCAGTTCTTC. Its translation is CSAVAGGSYNEQFF.

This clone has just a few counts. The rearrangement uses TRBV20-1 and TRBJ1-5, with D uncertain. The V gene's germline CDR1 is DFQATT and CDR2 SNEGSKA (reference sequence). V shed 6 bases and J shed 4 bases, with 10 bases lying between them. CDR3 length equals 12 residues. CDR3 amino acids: CSAGRRNQPQHF. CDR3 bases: TGCAGTGCCGGACGGAGGAATCAGCCCCAGCATTTT.

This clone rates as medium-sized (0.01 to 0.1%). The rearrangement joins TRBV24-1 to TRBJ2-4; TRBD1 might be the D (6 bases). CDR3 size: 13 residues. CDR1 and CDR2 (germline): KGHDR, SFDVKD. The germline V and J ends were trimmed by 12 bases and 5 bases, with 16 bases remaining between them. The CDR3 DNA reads TGTGCCTCCTCGGACAGTAACCAAAACATTCAGTACTTC. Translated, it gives CASSDSNQNIQYF.

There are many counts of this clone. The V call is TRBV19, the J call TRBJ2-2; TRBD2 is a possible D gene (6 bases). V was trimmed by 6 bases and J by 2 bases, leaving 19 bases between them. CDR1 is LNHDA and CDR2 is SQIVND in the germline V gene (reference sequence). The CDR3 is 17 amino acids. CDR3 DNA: TGTGCCAGTAGGAAGGACCGGGACTTTCTAAACACCGGGGAGCTGTTTTTT. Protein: CASRKDRDFLNTGELFF.

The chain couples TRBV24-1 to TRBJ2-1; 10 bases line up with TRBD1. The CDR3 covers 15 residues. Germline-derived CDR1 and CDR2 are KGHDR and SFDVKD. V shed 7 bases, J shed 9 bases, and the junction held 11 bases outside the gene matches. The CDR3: CATSRDRGSDGEQFF. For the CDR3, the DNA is TGTGCCACCAGCAGGGACAGGGGAAGTGACGGTGAGCAGTTCTTC.

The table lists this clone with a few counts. The CDR3 protein is CASSGEYQPQHF. The CDR3 nucleotides read TGTGCCAGTAGTGGAGAATATCAGCCCCAGCATTTT. The chain has TRBV19 and TRBJ1-5; D unclear. V was cut by 5 bases and J by 5 bases, with 7 bases left in between. CDR1 and CDR2 from the germline V gene are LNHDA and SQIVND (reference sequence). The CDR3 loop spans 12 amino acids.